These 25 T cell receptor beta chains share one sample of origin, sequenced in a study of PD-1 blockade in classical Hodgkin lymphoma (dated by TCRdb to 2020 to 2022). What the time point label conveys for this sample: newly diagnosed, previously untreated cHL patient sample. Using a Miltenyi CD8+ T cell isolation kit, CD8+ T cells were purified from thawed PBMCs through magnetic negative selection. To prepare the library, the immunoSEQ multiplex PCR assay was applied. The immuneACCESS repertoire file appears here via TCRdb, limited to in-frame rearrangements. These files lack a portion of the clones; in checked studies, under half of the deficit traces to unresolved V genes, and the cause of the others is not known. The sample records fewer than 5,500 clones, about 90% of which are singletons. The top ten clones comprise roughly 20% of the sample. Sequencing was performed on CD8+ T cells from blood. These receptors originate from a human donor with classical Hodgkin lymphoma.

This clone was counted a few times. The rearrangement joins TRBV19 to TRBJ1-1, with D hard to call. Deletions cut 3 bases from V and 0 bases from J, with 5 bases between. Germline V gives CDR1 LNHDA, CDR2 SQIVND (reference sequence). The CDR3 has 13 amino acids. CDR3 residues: CASSMSLNTEAFF. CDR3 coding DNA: TGTGCCAGTAGTATGTCGCTGAACACTGAAGCTTTCTTT.

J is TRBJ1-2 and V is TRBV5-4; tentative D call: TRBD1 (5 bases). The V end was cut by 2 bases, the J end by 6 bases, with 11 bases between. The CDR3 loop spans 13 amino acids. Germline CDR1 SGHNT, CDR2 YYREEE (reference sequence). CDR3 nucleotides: TGTGCCAGCAGCTTTGACAGACCCGATGGCTACACCTTC. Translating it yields CASSFDRPDGYTF. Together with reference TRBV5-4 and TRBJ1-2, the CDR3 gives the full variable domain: ETGVTQSPTHLIKTRGQQVTLRCSSQSGHNTVSWYQQALGQGPQFIFQYYREEENGRGNFPPRFSGLQFPNYSSELNVNALELDDSALYLCASSFDRPDGYTFGSGTRLTVV.

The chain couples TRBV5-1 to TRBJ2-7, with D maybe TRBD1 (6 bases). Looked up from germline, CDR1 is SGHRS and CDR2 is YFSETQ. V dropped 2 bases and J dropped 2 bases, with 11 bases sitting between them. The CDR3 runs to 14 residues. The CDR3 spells CASSLGGVTYEQYF. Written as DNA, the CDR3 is TGCGCCAGCAGCTTAGGGGGAGTCACCTACGAGCAGTACTTC.

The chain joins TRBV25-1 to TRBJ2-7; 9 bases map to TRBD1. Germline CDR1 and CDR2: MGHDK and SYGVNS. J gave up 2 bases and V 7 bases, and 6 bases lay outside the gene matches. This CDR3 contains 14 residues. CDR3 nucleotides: TGTGCCAGCACGACCACAGGGGGCACCTACGAGCAGTACTTC. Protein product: CASTTTGGTYEQYF.

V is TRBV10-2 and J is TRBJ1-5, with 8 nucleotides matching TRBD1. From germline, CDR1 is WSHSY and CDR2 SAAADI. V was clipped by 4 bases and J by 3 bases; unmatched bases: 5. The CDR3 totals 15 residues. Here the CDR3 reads CASSAQGATNQPQHF. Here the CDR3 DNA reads TGCGCCAGCAGTGCGCAGGGGGCGACCAATCAGCCCCAGCATTTT.

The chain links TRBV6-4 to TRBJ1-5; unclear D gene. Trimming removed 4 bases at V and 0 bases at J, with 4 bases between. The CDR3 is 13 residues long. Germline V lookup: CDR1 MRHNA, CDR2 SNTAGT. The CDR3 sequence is CASSANSNQPQHF. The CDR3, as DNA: TGTGCCAGCAGTGCAAATAGCAATCAGCCCCAGCATTTT.

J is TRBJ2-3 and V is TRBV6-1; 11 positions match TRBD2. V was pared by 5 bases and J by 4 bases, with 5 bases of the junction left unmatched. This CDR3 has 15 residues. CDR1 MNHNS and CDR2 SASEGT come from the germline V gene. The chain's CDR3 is CASSTGTSGSDTQYF. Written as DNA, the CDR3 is TGTGCCAGCAGTACCGGGACTAGCGGCTCAGATACGCAGTATTTT.

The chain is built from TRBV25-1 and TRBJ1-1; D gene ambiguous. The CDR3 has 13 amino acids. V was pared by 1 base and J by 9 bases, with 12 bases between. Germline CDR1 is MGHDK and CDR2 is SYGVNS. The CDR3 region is CASSEFGRDKAFF. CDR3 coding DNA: TGTGCCAGCAGTGAATTTGGCCGAGACAAAGCTTTCTTT.

CDR3 in DNA: TGTGCCAGCAGCTTAGTACAGGTCAATGAGCAGTTCTTC. This translates into CASSLVQVNEQFF. The chain uses TRBV7-9 and TRBJ2-1, with a tentative D call TRBD1 (5 bases). Per germline, CDR1 SEHNR and CDR2 FQNEAQ (reference sequence). The CDR3 has 13 residues. V was pared by 1 base and J by 6 bases, with 7 bases between.

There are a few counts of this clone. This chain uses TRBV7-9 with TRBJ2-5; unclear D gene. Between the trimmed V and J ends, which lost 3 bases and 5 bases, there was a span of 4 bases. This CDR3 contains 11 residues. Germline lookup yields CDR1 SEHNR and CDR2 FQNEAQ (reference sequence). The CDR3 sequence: CASSFGETQYF. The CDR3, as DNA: TGTGCCAGCAGCTTCGGGGAGACCCAGTACTTC.

The CDR3 here is CASMDREGQPQHF. CDR3 DNA sequence: TGTGCCAGCATGGACAGGGAGGGACAGCCCCAGCATTTT. V and J are TRBV6-1 and TRBJ1-5, with 8 bases fitting TRBD1. The V segment lost 7 bases and the J segment 7 bases; nucleotides outside the gene matches: 6. This CDR3 contains 13 residues. CDR1 is MNHNS and CDR2 is SASEGT in the germline V gene.

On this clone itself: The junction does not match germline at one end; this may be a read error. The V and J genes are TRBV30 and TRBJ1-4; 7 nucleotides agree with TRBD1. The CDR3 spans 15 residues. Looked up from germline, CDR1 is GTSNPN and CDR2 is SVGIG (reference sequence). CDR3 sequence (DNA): TGTGCCCGGAGAGCCGGGACAGCAACTAATGAAAAACTGTTTTTT. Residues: CARRAGTATNEKLFF.

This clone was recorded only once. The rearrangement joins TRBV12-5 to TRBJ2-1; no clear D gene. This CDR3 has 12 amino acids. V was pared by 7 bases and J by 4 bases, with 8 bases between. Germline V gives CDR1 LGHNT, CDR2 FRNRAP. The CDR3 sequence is CASAQTYNEQFF. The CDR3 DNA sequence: TGTGCTAGTGCCCAGACTTACAATGAGCAGTTCTTC.

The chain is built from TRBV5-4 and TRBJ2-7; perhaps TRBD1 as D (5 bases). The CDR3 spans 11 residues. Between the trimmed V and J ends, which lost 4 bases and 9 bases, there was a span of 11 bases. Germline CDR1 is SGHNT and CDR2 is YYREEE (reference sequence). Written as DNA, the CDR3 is TGTGCCAGCAGCCGTTTTGGGGCGCAGTACTTC. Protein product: CASSRFGAQYF.

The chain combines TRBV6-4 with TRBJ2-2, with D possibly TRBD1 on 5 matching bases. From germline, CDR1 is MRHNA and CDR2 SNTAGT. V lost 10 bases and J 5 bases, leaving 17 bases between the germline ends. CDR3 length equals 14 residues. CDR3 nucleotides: TGTGCCACCTCCGGCGCAGGGCGAACCGGGGAGCTGTTTTTT. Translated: CATSGAGRTGELFF.

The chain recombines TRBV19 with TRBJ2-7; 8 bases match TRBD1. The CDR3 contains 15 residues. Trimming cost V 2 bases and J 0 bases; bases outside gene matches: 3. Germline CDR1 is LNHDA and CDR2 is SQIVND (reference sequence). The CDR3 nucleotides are TGTGCCAGTAGTATAACAGGGGGGATCTCCTACGAGCAGTACTTC. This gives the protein CASSITGGISYEQYF.

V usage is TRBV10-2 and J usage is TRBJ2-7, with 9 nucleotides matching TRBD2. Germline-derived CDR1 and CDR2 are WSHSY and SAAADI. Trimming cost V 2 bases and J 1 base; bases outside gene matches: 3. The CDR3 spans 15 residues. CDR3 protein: CASSEELAGSYEQYF. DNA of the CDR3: TGCGCCAGCAGTGAGGAACTAGCGGGTTCCTACGAGCAGTACTTC.

The CDR3: CAWSPLGGEQYF. In DNA, the CDR3 is TGTGCCTGGAGTCCCTTAGGGGGAGAGCAGTACTTC. This chain uses TRBV30 with TRBJ2-7, with a possible D match to TRBD1 (6 bases). Trimming took 2 bases from V and 7 from J, leaving 12 bases between them. Per the germline V gene, CDR1 is GTSNPN and CDR2 is SVGIG (reference sequence). The CDR3 is 12 amino acids.

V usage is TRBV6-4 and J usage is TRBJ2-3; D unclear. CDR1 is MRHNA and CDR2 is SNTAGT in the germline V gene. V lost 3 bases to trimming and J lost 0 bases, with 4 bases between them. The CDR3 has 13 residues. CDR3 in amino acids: CASSDASTDTQYF. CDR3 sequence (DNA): TGTGCCAGCAGTGATGCTAGCACAGATACGCAGTATTTT.

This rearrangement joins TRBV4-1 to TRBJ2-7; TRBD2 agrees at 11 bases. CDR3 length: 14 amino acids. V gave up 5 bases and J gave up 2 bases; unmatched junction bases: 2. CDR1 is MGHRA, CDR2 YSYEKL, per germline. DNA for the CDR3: TGCGCCAGCAGCTTAGCGGGAGGGACCTACGAGCAGTACTTC. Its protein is CASSLAGGTYEQYF.

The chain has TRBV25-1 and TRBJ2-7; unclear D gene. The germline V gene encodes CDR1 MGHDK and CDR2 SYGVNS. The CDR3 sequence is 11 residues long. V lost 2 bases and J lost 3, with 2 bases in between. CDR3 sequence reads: CASSESYEQYF. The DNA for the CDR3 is TGTGCCAGCAGTGAAAGCTACGAGCAGTACTTC.

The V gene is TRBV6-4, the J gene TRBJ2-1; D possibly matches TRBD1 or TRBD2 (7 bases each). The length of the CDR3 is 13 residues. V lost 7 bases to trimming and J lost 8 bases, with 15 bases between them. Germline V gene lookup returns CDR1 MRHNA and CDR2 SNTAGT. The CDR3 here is CASNTGEGDEQFF. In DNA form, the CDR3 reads TGTGCCAGCAATACAGGGGAGGGCGATGAGCAGTTCTTC.

DNA of the CDR3: TGTGCCAGCAGCCAGAGGACAGGGGGCGACTATGGCTACACCTTC. Translation gives CASSQRTGGDYGYTF. The chain links TRBV5-4 to TRBJ1-2, with TRBD1 identical over 11 bases. This CDR3 region has 15 residues. The V and J ends lost 4 bases and 3 bases, in that order; junction bases with no gene match: 5. Germline V gene sequence: CDR1 SGHNT, CDR2 YYREEE (reference sequence). The full variable domain, completed using reference TRBV5-4 and TRBJ1-2, is ETGVTQSPTHLIKTRGQQVTLRCSSQSGHNTVSWYQQALGQGPQFIFQYYREEENGRGNFPPRFSGLQFPNYSSELNVNALELDDSALYLCASSQRTGGDYGYTFGSGTRLTVV.

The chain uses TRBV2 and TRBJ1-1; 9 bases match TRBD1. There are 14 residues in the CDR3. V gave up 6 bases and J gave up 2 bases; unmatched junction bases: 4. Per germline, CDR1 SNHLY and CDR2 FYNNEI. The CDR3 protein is CASRLGQGNTEAFF. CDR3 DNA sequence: TGTGCCAGCAGACTGGGACAGGGTAACACTGAAGCTTTCTTT.

The CDR3 sequence is CAWKNPWGWATEAFF. DNA of the CDR3: TGTGCCTGGAAAAATCCATGGGGGTGGGCCACTGAAGCTTTCTTT. The genes are TRBV30 and TRBJ1-1; a weak D match, TRBD1 (5 bases). This CDR3 has 15 residues. The germline V gene has CDR1 GTSNPN and CDR2 SVGIG (reference sequence). V shed 4 bases and J shed 4 bases, with 19 bases lying between them.